This TCR beta chain was captured by sequencing in a study of patients and donors after allogeneic stem cell transplantation. MiXCR was run by TCRdb on the RT-PCR reads, yielding one entry per CDR3 protein. The sample carries about 110,000 distinct CDR3 sequences, around 35% recorded once. The germline V gene encodes CDR1 SGHVS and CDR2 FNYEAQ. V lost 6 bases to trimming and J lost 14 bases; unmatched junction nucleotides: 13. The CDR3 extends over 15 amino acids. A single count supports this clonotype. The sample consisted of blood, either unsorted or a sorted T cell fraction (not recorded which). The J gene is TRBJ2-1, the V gene TRBV7-6; 13 nucleotides line up with TRBD2. This sequence was found in a human donor who was either an allogeneic HSCT recipient or a stem cell or donor lymphocyte infusion donor (not recorded which). It is not recorded whose cells these are; they may come from a transplant donor. The CDR3 nucleotides are TGTGCCAGCAGGAACACTAGCGGGAGGGCTTTGGAGGAGTTCTTC. This sequence encodes CASRNTSGRALEEFF. Full variable domain (missing parts from reference TRBV7-6 and TRBJ2-1): GAGVSQSPRYKVTKRGQDVALRCDPISGHVSLYWYRQALGQGPEFLTYFNYEAQQDKSGLPNDRFSAERPEGSISTLTIQRTEQRDSAMYRCASRNTSGRALEEFFGPGTRLTVL.